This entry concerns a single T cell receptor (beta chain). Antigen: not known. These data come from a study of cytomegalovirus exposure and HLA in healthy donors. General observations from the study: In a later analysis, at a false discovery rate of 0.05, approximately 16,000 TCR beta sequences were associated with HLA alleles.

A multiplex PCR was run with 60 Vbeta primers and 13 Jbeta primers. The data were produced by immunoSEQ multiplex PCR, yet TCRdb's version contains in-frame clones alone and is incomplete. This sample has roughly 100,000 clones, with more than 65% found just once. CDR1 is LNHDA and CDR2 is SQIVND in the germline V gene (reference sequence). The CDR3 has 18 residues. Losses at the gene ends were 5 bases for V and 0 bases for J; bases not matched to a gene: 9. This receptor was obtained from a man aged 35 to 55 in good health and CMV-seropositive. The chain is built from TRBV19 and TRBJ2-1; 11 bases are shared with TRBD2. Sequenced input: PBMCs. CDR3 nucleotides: TGTGCCAGTAGTCAGGGGCTAGCGGGGGGTAGCTCCTACAATGAGCAGTTCTTC. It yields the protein CASSQGLAGGSSYNEQFF.